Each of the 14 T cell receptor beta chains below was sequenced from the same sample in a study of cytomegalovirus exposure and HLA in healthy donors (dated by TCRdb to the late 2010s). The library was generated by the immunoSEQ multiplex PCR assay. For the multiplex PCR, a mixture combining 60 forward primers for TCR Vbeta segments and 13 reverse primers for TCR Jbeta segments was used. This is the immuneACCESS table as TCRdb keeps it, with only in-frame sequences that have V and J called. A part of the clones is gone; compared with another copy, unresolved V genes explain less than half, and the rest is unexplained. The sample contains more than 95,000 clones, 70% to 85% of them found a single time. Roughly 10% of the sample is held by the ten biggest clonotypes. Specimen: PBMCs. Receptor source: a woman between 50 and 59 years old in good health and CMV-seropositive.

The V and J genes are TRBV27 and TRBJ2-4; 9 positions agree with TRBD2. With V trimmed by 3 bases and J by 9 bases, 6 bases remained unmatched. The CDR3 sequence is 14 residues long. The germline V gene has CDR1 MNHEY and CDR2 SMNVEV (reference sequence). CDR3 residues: CASSLRGGLGIQYF. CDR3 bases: TGTGCCAGCAGTTTGCGGGGGGGCCTCGGCATTCAGTACTTC.

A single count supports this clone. The CDR3 DNA follows: TGCGCCAGCAGCTTGGCCCCACTAGCGCAAACATACAATGAGCAGTTCTTC. Translating it yields CASSLAPLAQTYNEQFF. The chain links TRBV5-1 to TRBJ2-1, with TRBD2 matching over 7 bases. Per the germline V gene, CDR1 is SGHRS and CDR2 is YFSETQ. The CDR3 has 17 amino acids. The V and J ends lost 0 bases and 4 bases, in that order; junction bases with no gene match: 10.

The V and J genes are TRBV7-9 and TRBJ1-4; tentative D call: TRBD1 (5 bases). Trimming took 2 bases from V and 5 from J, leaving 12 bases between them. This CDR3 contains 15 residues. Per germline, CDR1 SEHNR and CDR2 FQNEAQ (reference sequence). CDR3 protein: CASSLFDSLNEKLFF. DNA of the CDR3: TGTGCCAGCAGCTTATTCGACAGCCTAAATGAAAAACTGTTTTTT.

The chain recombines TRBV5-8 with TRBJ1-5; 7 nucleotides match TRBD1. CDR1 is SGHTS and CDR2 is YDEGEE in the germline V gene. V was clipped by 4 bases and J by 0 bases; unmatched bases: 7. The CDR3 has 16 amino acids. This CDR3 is CASSEQGTHSNQPQHF. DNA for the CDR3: TGTGCCAGCAGCGAACAGGGGACTCATAGCAATCAGCCCCAGCATTTT. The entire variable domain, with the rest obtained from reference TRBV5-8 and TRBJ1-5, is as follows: EAGVTQSPTHLIKTRGQQATLRCSPISGHTSVYWYQQALGLGLQFLLWYDEGEERNRGNFPPRFSGRQFPNYSSELNVNALELEDSALYLCASSEQGTHSNQPQHFGDGTRLSIL.

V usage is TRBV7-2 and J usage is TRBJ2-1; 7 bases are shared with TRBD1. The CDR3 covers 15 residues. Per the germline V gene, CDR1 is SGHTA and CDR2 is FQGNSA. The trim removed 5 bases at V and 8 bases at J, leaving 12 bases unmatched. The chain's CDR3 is CASSPTGSQVDEQFF. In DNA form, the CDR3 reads TGTGCCAGCAGCCCGACAGGGAGTCAGGTTGATGAGCAGTTCTTC.

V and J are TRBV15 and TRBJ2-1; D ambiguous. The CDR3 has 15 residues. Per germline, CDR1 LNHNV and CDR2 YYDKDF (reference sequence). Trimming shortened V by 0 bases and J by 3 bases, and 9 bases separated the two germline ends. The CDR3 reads CATSREAQIYNEQFF. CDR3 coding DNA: TGTGCCACCAGCAGAGAAGCACAGATCTACAATGAGCAGTTCTTC.

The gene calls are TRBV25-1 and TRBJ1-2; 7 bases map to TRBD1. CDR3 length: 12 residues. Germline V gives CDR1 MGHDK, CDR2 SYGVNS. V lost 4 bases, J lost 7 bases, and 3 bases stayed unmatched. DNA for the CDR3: TGTGCCAGCAGTGTTGACAGGGTTGGCTACACCTTC. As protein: CASSVDRVGYTF.

The CDR3 bases are TGTGCCAGTAGTATAGAGTCCGGGGACACTGAAGCTTTCTTT. Translating gives CASSIESGDTEAFF. The rearrangement links TRBV19 to TRBJ1-1, with D unclear. The V end was cut by 0 bases, the J end by 3 bases, with 8 bases between. The V gene's germline CDR1 is LNHDA and CDR2 SQIVND (reference sequence). This CDR3 has 14 amino acids.

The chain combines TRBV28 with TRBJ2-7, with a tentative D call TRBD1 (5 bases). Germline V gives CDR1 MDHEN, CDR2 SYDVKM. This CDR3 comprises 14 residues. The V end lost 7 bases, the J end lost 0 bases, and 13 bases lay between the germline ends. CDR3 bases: TGTGCCAGCACCGACAGCTTTAGCTCCTACGAGCAGTACTTC. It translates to CASTDSFSSYEQYF.

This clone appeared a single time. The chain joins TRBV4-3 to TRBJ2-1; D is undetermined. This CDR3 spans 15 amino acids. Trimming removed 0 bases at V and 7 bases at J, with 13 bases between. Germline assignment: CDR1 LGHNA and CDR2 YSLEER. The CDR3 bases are TGCGCCAGCAGCCAAGACCGGATTAGCTGGAATGAGCAGTTCTTC. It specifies CASSQDRISWNEQFF.

The CDR3 sequence: CASSQDRTHIETQYF. Written as DNA, the CDR3 is TGTGCCAGCAGCCAAGATAGGACTCATATAGAGACCCAGTACTTC. The chain carries TRBV4-2 and TRBJ2-5; perhaps TRBD2 as D (5 bases). The CDR3 is 15 amino acids. The germline V and J ends were trimmed by 0 bases and 4 bases, with 12 bases remaining between them. Germline lookup yields CDR1 LGHNA and CDR2 YNFKEQ.

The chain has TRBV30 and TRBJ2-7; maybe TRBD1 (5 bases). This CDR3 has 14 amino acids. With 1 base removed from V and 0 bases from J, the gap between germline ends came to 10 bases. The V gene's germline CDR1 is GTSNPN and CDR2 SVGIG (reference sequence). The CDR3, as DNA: TGTGCCTGGAGTGAAGGGGCGAACTCCTACGAGCAGTACTTC. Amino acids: CAWSEGANSYEQYF. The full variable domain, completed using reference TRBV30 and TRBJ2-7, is SQTIHQWPATLVQPVGSPLSLECTVEGTSNPNLYWYRQAAGRGLQLLFYSVGIGQISSEVPQNLSASRPQDRQFILSSKKLLLSDSGFYLCAWSEGANSYEQYFGPGTRLTVT.

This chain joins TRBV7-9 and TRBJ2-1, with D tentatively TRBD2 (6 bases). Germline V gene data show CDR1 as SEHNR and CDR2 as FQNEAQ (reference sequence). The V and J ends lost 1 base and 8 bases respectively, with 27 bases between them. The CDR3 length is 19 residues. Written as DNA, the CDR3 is TGTGCCAGCAGCTTAGATCTTTTTAGCGGAGGGGAGCAAAGCTATGAGCAGTTCTTC. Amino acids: CASSLDLFSGGEQSYEQFF.

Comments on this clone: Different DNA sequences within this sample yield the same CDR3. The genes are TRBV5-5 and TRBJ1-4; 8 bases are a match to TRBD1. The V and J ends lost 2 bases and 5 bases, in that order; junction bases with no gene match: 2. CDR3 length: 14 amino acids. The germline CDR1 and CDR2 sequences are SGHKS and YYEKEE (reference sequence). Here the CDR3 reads CASSFTGGNEKLFF. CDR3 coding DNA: TGTGCCAGCAGCTTTACAGGGGGAAATGAAAAACTGTTTTTT.